A single sample is the source of the 18 T cell receptor beta chains below, sequenced in a study of blood T cell repertoires in COVID-19. Libraries were prepared by immunoSEQ multiplex PCR; TCRdb keeps only in-frame clonotypes and omits some of them. The data hold some 150,000 clones, with 85% observed a single time. The sample taken for sequencing was peripheral blood. These receptors originate from a woman in her 40s with active or convalescent COVID-19.

The CDR3, as DNA: TGTGCCAGCAGTACCGGGACTAGTCCCTACAATGAGCAGTTCTTC. This sequence encodes CASSTGTSPYNEQFF. The rearrangement joins TRBV28 to TRBJ2-1, with 8 bases that match TRBD2. The germline CDR1 and CDR2 sequences are MDHEN and SYDVKM. The V segment lost 5 bases and the J segment 2 bases; nucleotides outside the gene matches: 5. This CDR3 is built from 15 residues. Full variable domain (outside the CDR3, taken from reference TRBV28 and TRBJ2-1): DVKVTQSSRYLVKRTGEKVFLECVQDMDHENMFWYRQDPGLGLRLIYFSYDVKMKEKGDIPEGYSVSREKKERFSLILESASTNQTSMYLCASSTGTSPYNEQFFGPGTRLTVL.

V gene TRBV4-3 combines with J gene TRBJ1-2, with TRBD1 matching over 8 bases. CDR1 and CDR2 (germline): LGHNA, YSLEER. The CDR3 length is 14 residues. V lost 4 bases and J lost 6; bases outside the gene matches: 7. The CDR3 DNA is TGCGCCAGCAGCCGGACAGGGAAGGGTGATGGCTACACCTTC. This gives the protein CASSRTGKGDGYTF.

J is TRBJ1-3 and V is TRBV21-1; the table assigns TRBD1, which was not confirmed against the DNA. TRBV21-1 is a pseudogene. The CDR3 has 15 residues. The CDR3 DNA reads TGTGCCAGCAGCAAAGACAGCCTCTCTGGAAACACCATATATTTT. Translated: CASSKDSLSGNTIYF.

The V call is TRBV28, the J call TRBJ2-3; 8 bases are a match to TRBD1. CDR3 length equals 15 residues. V lost 4 bases to trimming and J lost 3 bases; unmatched junction nucleotides: 6. Germline CDR1 is MDHEN and CDR2 is SYDVKM. The CDR3 is CASSSSRDRTDTQYF. Written as DNA, the CDR3 is TGTGCCAGCAGTTCGTCCCGGGACAGGACAGATACGCAGTATTTT.

The chain has TRBV29-1 and TRBJ1-2, with 8 bases lining up with TRBD1. Unmatched junction bases numbered 12, after V lost 7 bases and J lost 2 bases. The CDR3 spans 15 residues. In germline, CDR1 is SQVTM, CDR2 ANQGSEA. The CDR3 is CSASLRTGRNYGYTF. CDR3 nucleotide sequence: TGCAGCGCATCACTCCGGACAGGGAGGAACTATGGCTACACCTTC.

The chain joins TRBV18 to TRBJ2-7; 11 nucleotides align to TRBD2. Germline lookup yields CDR1 KGHSH and CDR2 LQKENI. Germline trimming cut 3 bases from V and 1 base from J; bases unmatched to any gene: 2. The CDR3 runs 15 residues. The chain's CDR3 is CASSPRTSGSYEQYF. CDR3 nucleotides: TGTGCCAGCTCACCGAGGACTAGCGGGTCCTACGAGCAGTACTTC.

V and J are TRBV6-4 and TRBJ2-2, with TRBD1 matching 7 bases. This CDR3 spans 13 amino acids. V trimming: 6 bases; J trimming: 4 bases; junction bases outside the gene matches: 2. Germline V gene lookup returns CDR1 MRHNA and CDR2 SNTAGT. The CDR3 DNA follows: TGTGCCAGCAGACAGGGGCCCACCGGGGAGCTGTTTTTT. Its protein product is CASRQGPTGELFF.

The chain joins TRBV28 to TRBJ2-3; D possibly corresponds to TRBD2 (6 bases). With 1 base removed from V and 0 bases from J, the gap between germline ends came to 8 bases. This CDR3 region has 15 residues. Germline V gene lookup returns CDR1 MDHEN and CDR2 SYDVKM. The CDR3 loop reads CASSLSGGSTDTQYF. As DNA, the CDR3 is TGTGCCAGCAGTTTATCCGGGGGAAGCACAGATACGCAGTATTTT.

The table lists this clone with a count of one. J is TRBJ1-6 and V is TRBV5-4, with TRBD1 as a possible D gene (6 bases). Looked up from germline, CDR1 is SGHNT and CDR2 is YYREEE (reference sequence). Trimming removed 0 bases at V and 9 bases at J, with 13 bases between. The length of the CDR3 is 15 residues. CDR3 region: CASSLDRARSSPLHF. The CDR3 DNA is TGTGCCAGCAGCTTGGACAGGGCTCGGAGTTCACCCCTCCACTTT. Variable domain in full (rest from reference TRBV5-4 and TRBJ1-6): ETGVTQSPTHLIKTRGQQVTLRCSSQSGHNTVSWYQQALGQGPQFIFQYYREEENGRGNFPPRFSGLQFPNYSSELNVNALELDDSALYLCASSLDRARSSPLHFGNGTRLTVT.

This chain uses TRBV5-6 with TRBJ1-6, with D maybe TRBD1 (5 bases). The length of the CDR3 is 18 residues. Germline CDR1 SGHDT, CDR2 YYEEEE. The V end was cut by 2 bases, the J end by 14 bases, with 29 bases between. CDR3 nucleotides: TGTGCCAGCAGCTTAATGCTCTTACACGACCAGGGTATTGGTTCCCTCCACTTT. Translating it yields CASSLMLLHDQGIGSLHF.

The chain combines TRBV5-1 with TRBJ2-5, with D perhaps TRBD2 (6 bases). This CDR3 is built from 16 residues. The V gene lost 6 bases and the J gene lost 2 bases, with 20 bases spanning the gap. Germline CDR1 and CDR2: SGHRS and YFSETQ. In nucleotides, the CDR3 is TGCGCCAGCACCCGGGGAGGAGTAGCTGAACAAGAGACCCAGTACTTC. Translating gives CASTRGGVAEQETQYF.

This clone has just a few counts. The V gene is TRBV11-2, the J gene TRBJ2-7; TRBD1 matches 8 bases. CDR1 is SGHAT and CDR2 is FQNNGV in the germline V gene. V was clipped by 5 bases and J by 2 bases; unmatched bases: 5. The CDR3 sequence is 14 residues long. The chain's CDR3 is CASSASQGAYEQYF. The CDR3, as DNA: TGTGCCAGCAGCGCCTCACAGGGGGCCTACGAGCAGTACTTC.

This clone has just a few counts. The rearrangement joins TRBV5-1 to TRBJ2-3, with 8 bases matching TRBD1. After removal of 1 base from V and 4 bases from J, the junction contained 11 bases not matched to a gene. The CDR3 consists of 17 residues. Germline CDR1 reads SGHRS; CDR2 reads YFSETQ. CDR3 region: CASSLRQGSVGADTQYF. CDR3 nucleotides: TGCGCCAGCAGCTTGAGACAGGGGTCGGTGGGTGCAGATACGCAGTATTTT.

The V and J genes are TRBV28 and TRBJ1-5; D might be TRBD1 (5 bases). Trimming pared 2 bases from V and 5 bases from J, leaving 13 bases between. This CDR3 has 15 residues. Germline CDR1 and CDR2: MDHEN and SYDVKM. Here the CDR3 DNA reads TGTGCCAGCAGTTTAAATACAGGAGACCATCAGCCCCAGCATTTT. Protein product: CASSLNTGDHQPQHF.

This clone was counted a single time. J is TRBJ1-6 and V is TRBV27; the D gene is possibly TRBD1 (6 bases). V lost 3 bases to trimming and J lost 0 bases, with 18 bases between them. The CDR3 covers 19 residues. In germline, CDR1 is MNHEY, CDR2 SMNVEV (reference sequence). The CDR3 region has the DNA TGTGCCAGCAGTTTCTTAAGTACAGGGTTTCGCTCCTATAATTCACCCCTCCACTTT. Translating it yields CASSFLSTGFRSYNSPLHF.

The V gene is TRBV6-5, the J gene TRBJ1-2; no reliable D call. CDR1 and CDR2 (germline): MNHEY, SVGAGI. V lost 2 bases to trimming and J lost 0 bases, with 4 bases between them. The CDR3 length is 13 residues. The CDR3 region has the DNA TGTGCCAGCAGTTACACGGCTAACTATGGCTACACCTTC. This translates into CASSYTANYGYTF.

This chain uses TRBV27 with TRBJ2-7, with D maybe TRBD1 (6 bases). This CDR3 is built from 15 residues. The ends were cut back, 3 bases at V and 0 bases at J, with 12 bases in the middle. Germline CDR1 and CDR2: MNHEY and SMNVEV (reference sequence). Here the CDR3 DNA reads TGTGCCAGCAGTTTCGTCGGCAGGGGCTCCTACGAGCAGTACTTC. Its translation: CASSFVGRGSYEQYF.

This clone was seen once. The CDR3 DNA reads as TGTGCTAGTGGTTTCCCCGAGGAGCAGTTCTTC. Protein sequence: CASGFPEEQFF. The genes are TRBV12-5 and TRBJ2-1; D remains ambiguous. The V gene's germline CDR1 is LGHNT and CDR2 FRNRAP. The length of the CDR3 is 11 residues. V lost 3 bases, J lost 10 bases, and 7 bases lay in between. The complete variable domain, with remaining parts taken from reference TRBV12-5 and TRBJ2-1, reads DARVTQTPRHKVTEMGQEVTMRCQPILGHNTVFWYRQTMMQGLELLAYFRNRAPLDDSGMPKDRFSAEMPDATLATLKIQPSEPRDSAVYFCASGFPEEQFFGPGTRLTVL.